This passage covers 31 T cell receptor beta chains from one sample sequenced in a study of T cell clonality in common variable immunodeficiency. The data were produced by immunoSEQ multiplex PCR, yet TCRdb's version contains in-frame clones alone and is incomplete. This sample comprises around 19,000 clones, none seen once only. Study results and caveats: In common variable immunodeficiency, TCR beta chains reportedly carried fewer deletions and N-nucleotide insertions.

Antigen specificity for these receptors is unknown. Source material: peripheral blood mononuclear cells. All receptors derive from a human donor with common variable immunodeficiency.

This clone was seen at least ten times. The CDR3 end is not reached by the read, which stops 3 residues before it; the germline J gene fills it in. The chain combines TRBV29-1 with TRBJ2-2, with D possibly matching TRBD1 (6 bases). Germline-derived CDR1 and CDR2 are SQVTM and ANQGSEA. The V end lost 7 bases, the J end lost 5 bases, and 17 bases lay between the germline ends. This CDR3 comprises 14 residues. CDR3 region: CSAREQGETGELFF. The covered CDR3 bases are TGCAGCGCGAGGGAACAGGGAGAAACCGGGGAG.

This clone was picked up many times. Coverage ceases 3 residues before the CDR3 finishes, and the germline J gene fills in the end. This sequence joins TRBV30 and TRBJ1-6; no firm D call. Trimming cost V 5 bases and J 7 bases, with 12 bases left between them. The V gene's germline CDR1 is GTSNPN and CDR2 SVGIG (reference sequence). CDR3 length: 13 amino acids. Incomplete CDR3 DNA: TGTGCCTGGCGGAGGGCGTACAATTCACCC. Translating it yields CAWRRAYNSP. The complete CDR3 protein is CAWRRAYNSPLHF. Full variable domain (outside the CDR3, taken from reference TRBV30 and TRBJ1-6): SQTIHQWPATLVQPVGSPLSLECTVEGTSNPNLYWYRQAAGRGLQLLFYSVGIGQISSEVPQNLSASRPQDRQFILSSKKLLLSDSGFYLCAWRRAYNSPLHFGNGTRLTVT.

To note about this clone: The observed sequence ends 3 residues before the CDR3 terminus, with the missing tail filled in from the germline J gene. The V call is TRBV6-7, the J call TRBJ2-7, with D perhaps TRBD1 (6 bases). TRBV6-7 is flagged as an ORF with uncertain function. V lost 2 bases to trimming and J lost 0 bases, with 23 bases between them. The CDR3 length is 19 residues. CDR3 region: CASSYHTAPGWDNSYEQYF. CDR3 bases read: TGTGCCAGCAGTTACCATACGGCCCCCGGGTGGGACAACTCCTACGAG.

This clone was seen ten or more times. The observed sequence ends 3 residues before the CDR3 terminus, with the missing tail filled in from the germline J gene. The chain employs TRBV18 and TRBJ1-1; 7 nucleotides match TRBD1. This CDR3 has 15 residues. CDR1 is KGHSH and CDR2 is LQKENI in the germline V gene. Trimming at V came to 3 bases and at J to 4 bases, leaving 8 bases not matched to a gene. Partial CDR3 DNA: TGTGCCAGCTCACCCGTCGCAGGGGGATTCACTGAA. Residues: CASSPVAGGFTE. The whole CDR3 region reads CASSPVAGGFTEAFF.

This clone was counted a few times. The read halts 3 residues ahead of the CDR3 end, with the missing end drawn from the germline J gene. This chain links TRBV5-1 with TRBJ2-5; 9 nucleotides agree with TRBD2. The CDR3 length is 20 residues. V was pared by 0 bases and J by 1 base, with 16 bases of the junction left unmatched. Looked up from germline, CDR1 is SGHRS and CDR2 is YFSETQ. The CDR3 loop is CASSLAPRLLSGSPQETQYF. The covered CDR3 bases are TGCGCCAGCAGCTTGGCCCCTAGGCTCCTTAGCGGGAGCCCCCAAGAGACC.

This clone has ten or more counts. From the germline J gene comes the end of the CDR3, since the read stops 3 residues before it. The chain combines TRBV5-1 with TRBJ2-7; 16 positions match TRBD2. Unmatched junction bases numbered 5, after V lost 0 bases and J lost 5 bases. This CDR3 has 17 residues. Germline V gene sequence: CDR1 SGHRS, CDR2 YFSETQ. The sequenced part of the CDR3 DNA is TGCGCCAGCAGCTTGGAGGGACTAGCGGGAGGGGGCAACGAG. This translates into CASSLEGLAGGGNE. The entire CDR3 sequence reads CASSLEGLAGGGNEQYF.

This clone was picked up many times. Other nucleotide sequences from this sample produce the same CDR3. CDR3 DNA, as far as it was read: TGTGCCAGCAGCTTGACCGGGGGGCCTACAGATACG. It yields the protein CASSLTGGPTDT. Given in full, the CDR3 is CASSLTGGPTDTQYF. J is TRBJ2-3 and V is TRBV5-4; D might be TRBD2 (7 bases). The CDR3 end is not reached by the read, which stops 3 residues before it; the germline J gene fills it in. V gave up 1 base and J gave up 3 bases, with 12 bases separating them. CDR3 length: 15 residues. Germline CDR1 and CDR2: SGHNT and YYREEE (reference sequence).

At least ten counts were recorded for this clone. The missing CDR3 end, 3 residues past where the read stops, is filled in from the germline J gene. V usage is TRBV4-1 and J usage is TRBJ2-3; 15 positions match TRBD2. Looked up from germline, CDR1 is MGHRA and CDR2 is YSYEKL. This CDR3 has 17 residues. With V trimmed by 5 bases and J by 5 bases, 8 bases remained unmatched. CDR3 region: CASSGTSGGSQEDTQYF. CDR3 DNA (partial): TGCGCCAGCAGCGGGACTAGCGGGGGGAGTCAAGAAGATACG.

This clone was counted many times. The CDR3 loop is CASSPRGHGYTF. The CDR3 DNA, read in part, is TGTGCCAGCAGCCCGCGGGGCCATGGC. The chain couples TRBV7-2 to TRBJ1-2, with D possibly TRBD1 on 5 matching bases. The observed sequence ends 3 residues before the CDR3 terminus, with the missing tail filled in from the germline J gene. Trimming took off 5 bases at V and 6 bases at J, with 10 bases between the two ends. The CDR3 contains 12 residues. Germline V gene sequence: CDR1 SGHTA, CDR2 FQGNSA.

This clone was recorded many times. The read halts 3 residues ahead of the CDR3 end, with the missing end drawn from the germline J gene. The chain has TRBV6-1 and TRBJ2-7; 9 bases are shared with TRBD2. The CDR3 is 15 residues long. Per the germline V gene, CDR1 is MNHNS and CDR2 is SASEGT. The V gene end was trimmed by 4 bases and the J gene end by 4 bases; junction bases not matched to a gene: 8. Partial CDR3 DNA: TGTGCCAGCAGTGGAGCGGGACTAGCTAATTACGAG. Protein: CASSGAGLANYE. Given in full, the CDR3 is CASSGAGLANYEQYF.

In regard to this clone: The CDR3 end is not reached by the read, which stops 3 residues before it; the germline J gene fills it in. This rearrangement joins TRBV19 to TRBJ2-1; 16 nucleotides line up with TRBD2. Germline trimming cut 3 bases from V and 5 bases from J; bases unmatched to any gene: 7. The germline gives CDR1 LNHDA, CDR2 SQIVND (reference sequence). The CDR3 totals 18 residues. Incomplete CDR3 DNA: TGTGCCAGTAGTATCAGGGGGACTAGCGGGAGGGCGAACAATGAG. It yields the protein CASSIRGTSGRANNE. The complete CDR3 reads CASSIRGTSGRANNEQFF.

Remarks on this clone: The read ends 3 residues before the CDR3 terminus; that terminus is restored from the germline J gene. The V gene is TRBV6-2 or TRBV6-3, the J gene TRBJ2-7; 7 bases agree with TRBD1. CDR1 and CDR2 (germline): MNHEY, SVGEGT. The trim removed 2 bases at V and 4 bases at J, leaving 5 bases unmatched. The CDR3 runs to 14 residues. The CDR3 sequence is CASSYEGAVYEQYF. Incomplete CDR3 DNA: TGTGCCAGCAGTTACGAGGGGGCTGTGTACGAG.

Only a few counts were recorded for this clone. Read coverage stops 3 residues before the CDR3 terminus; the germline J gene supplies the remainder. This chain links TRBV7-8 with TRBJ1-5; D gene unclear. Trimming stripped 3 bases from V and 3 bases from J, with 12 bases between. CDR3 length equals 15 residues. Germline loops: CDR1 SGHVS, CDR2 FQNEAQ. Partial CDR3 DNA: TGTGCCAGCAGCTTGAGACCGACACACAATCAGCCC. This gives the protein CASSLRPTHNQP. The full CDR3 protein is CASSLRPTHNQPQHF.

The sample holds many counts of this clone. The read is 3 residues too short to cover the CDR3 end, so that end is filled in from the germline J gene. The rearrangement joins TRBV29-1 to TRBJ2-7; no clear D. Germline assignment: CDR1 SQVTM and CDR2 ANQGSEA. CDR3 size: 11 residues. Trimming removed 6 bases from V and 3 bases from J, with 9 bases in between. CDR3 DNA (partial): TGCAGCGTAGGGTCTAACTACGAG. It yields the protein CSVGSNYE. The entire CDR3 sequence reads CSVGSNYEQYF.

At least ten counts were recorded for this clone. The read ends 3 residues shy of where the CDR3 ends; the end is completed using the germline J gene. The chain links TRBV7-8 to TRBJ1-1; unclear D gene. The CDR3 spans 14 residues. CDR1 and CDR2 (germline): SGHVS, FQNEAQ. The CDR3 here is CASSLEGPSGEAFF. The part of the CDR3 DNA that was read is TGTGCCAGCAGCTTAGAGGGCCCCTCGGGGGAA. Combining the CDR3 with reference TRBV7-8 and TRBJ1-1 gives the whole variable domain GAGVSQSPRYKVAKRGQDVALRCDPISGHVSLFWYQQALGQGPEFLTYFQNEAQLDKSGLPSDRFFAERPEGSVSTLKIQRTQQEDSAVYLCASSLEGPSGEAFFGQGTRLTVV.

Note on this clone: Read coverage stops 3 residues before the CDR3 terminus; the germline J gene supplies the remainder. The chain carries TRBV2 and TRBJ2-7; TRBD1 is a possible D gene (5 bases). V gave up 2 bases and J gave up 1 base, with 12 bases separating them. Germline assignment: CDR1 SNHLY and CDR2 FYNNEI. This CDR3 contains 15 residues. The DNA read from the CDR3 is TGTGCCAGCAGTGAATCCCGGGCAGGGTCCTACGAG. Translation gives CASSESRAGSYE. Given in full, the CDR3 is CASSESRAGSYEQYF. Supplemented by reference TRBV2 and TRBJ2-7, the full variable domain reads EPEVTQTPSHQVTQMGQEVILRCVPISNHLYFYWYRQILGQKVEFLVSFYNNEISEKSEIFDDQFSVERPDGSNFTLKIRSTKLEDSAMYFCASSESRAGSYEQYFGPGTRLTVT.

This clone has only a few counts. The read comes to an end 3 residues before the CDR3 does, leaving the germline J gene to fill in the end. This chain links TRBV5-1 with TRBJ2-5; TRBD2 matches 7 bases. The CDR3 length is 14 residues. Germline loops: CDR1 SGHRS, CDR2 YFSETQ. V was pared by 3 bases and J by 4 bases, with 6 bases of the junction left unmatched. CDR3 sequence reads: CASSSAGEGETQYF. Incomplete CDR3 DNA: TGCGCCAGCAGCTCGGCGGGGGAGGGAGAGACC.

With regard to this clone: The observed sequence ends 3 residues before the CDR3 terminus, with the missing tail filled in from the germline J gene. V and J are TRBV19 and TRBJ1-4; D gene uncertain. V lost 3 bases, J lost 5 bases, and 7 bases lay in between. CDR1 and CDR2 (germline): LNHDA, SQIVND (reference sequence). The CDR3 runs 13 residues. CDR3 amino acids: CASSISGNEKLFF. The CDR3 DNA, read in part, is TGTGCCAGTAGTATTTCGGGGAATGAAAAA.

This clone occurred many times. The read falls 3 residues short of the CDR3 end, and the missing part is taken from the germline J gene. The gene calls are TRBV30 and TRBJ1-4; 9 bases fit TRBD1. This CDR3 contains 15 residues. Losses at the gene ends were 1 base for V and 5 bases for J; bases not matched to a gene: 5. CDR1 and CDR2 from the germline V gene are GTSNPN and SVGIG (reference sequence). CDR3 DNA (partial): TGTGCCTGGAGTGACATCGGGACAGGGAATGAAAAA. Protein: CAWSDIGTGNEK. The CDR3 in full is CAWSDIGTGNEKLFF.

This clone was picked up many times. The sequence runs out 3 residues before the end of the CDR3; the remainder is reconstructed from the germline J gene. The chain has TRBV30 and TRBJ2-3, with 10 bases aligning to TRBD1. This CDR3 has 15 amino acids. With 5 bases clipped from V and 0 bases from J, the junction kept 5 bases outside the gene matches. The germline V gene has CDR1 GTSNPN and CDR2 SVGIG (reference sequence). CDR3 in amino acids: CAWSLGQGSTDTQYF. The CDR3 bases that were read are TGTGCCTGGTCCTTGGGACAGGGGAGCACAGATACG.

This clone was recorded a few times. The sequence runs out 3 residues before the end of the CDR3; the remainder is reconstructed from the germline J gene. The rearrangement joins TRBV18 to TRBJ2-7, with D perhaps matching TRBD1 (6 bases). Germline V gives CDR1 KGHSH, CDR2 LQKENI. CDR3 size: 16 residues. V was trimmed by 3 bases and J by 4 bases, leaving 19 bases between them. CDR3 region: CASSPVGRGSFYEQYF. CDR3 DNA, as far as it was read: TGTGCCAGCTCACCCGTGGGCAGGGGATCTTTTTACGAG.

A note on this clone: The observed sequence ends 3 residues before the CDR3 terminus, with the missing tail filled in from the germline J gene. This sequence joins TRBV2 and TRBJ1-5, with 7 nucleotides matching TRBD1. Germline trimming cut 4 bases from V and 7 bases from J; bases unmatched to any gene: 4. The CDR3 is made up of 13 amino acids. From germline, CDR1 is SNHLY and CDR2 FYNNEI. The part of the CDR3 DNA that was read is TGTGCCAGCAGTGGGACAGGCGAGCAGCCC. The encoded protein is CASSGTGEQP. In full, the CDR3 reads CASSGTGEQPQHF.

Note on this clone: The read ends 3 residues shy of where the CDR3 ends; the end is completed using the germline J gene. The chain has TRBV7-9 and TRBJ1-1, with D hard to call. The length of the CDR3 is 12 residues. With 3 bases removed from V and 5 bases from J, the gap between germline ends came to 7 bases. CDR1 is SEHNR, CDR2 FQNEAQ, per germline (reference sequence). CDR3 amino acids: CASSFLETEAFF. CDR3 bases read: TGTGCCAGCAGCTTCTTAGAGACTGAA.

This clone has at least ten counts. The read halts 3 residues ahead of the CDR3 end, with the missing end drawn from the germline J gene. This rearrangement joins TRBV5-1 to TRBJ1-1, with 10 bases lining up with TRBD1. Germline V gene lookup returns CDR1 SGHRS and CDR2 YFSETQ. Trimming removed 0 bases from V and 6 bases from J; junction bases left unmatched: 5. This CDR3 is built from 15 residues. The CDR3 DNA, read in part, is TGCGCCAGCAGCTTGGAAGGACAGGGGGACTCTGAA. Its translation is CASSLEGQGDSE. The complete CDR3 reads CASSLEGQGDSEAFF.

Comment on this clone: The CDR3 end falls 3 residues outside the read, so it is completed with the germline J gene. The chain employs TRBV2 and TRBJ1-2, with TRBD1 matching over 8 bases. Losses at the gene ends were 4 bases for V and 2 bases for J; bases not matched to a gene: 9. Germline loops: CDR1 SNHLY, CDR2 FYNNEI. This CDR3 is 16 amino acids long. This chain's CDR3 is CASSGGATGVNYGYTF. Partial CDR3 DNA: TGTGCCAGCAGTGGAGGGGCGACAGGGGTAAACTATGGC.

This clone was seen repeatedly, ten times or more. Read sequence stops 3 residues before the CDR3 end, and the germline J gene provides the missing end. The chain employs TRBV7-9 and TRBJ1-2, with TRBD1 matching over 8 bases. The CDR3 runs to 15 residues. Looked up from germline, CDR1 is SEHNR and CDR2 is FQNEAQ (reference sequence). V shed 3 bases, J shed 0 bases, and the junction held 3 bases outside the gene matches. CDR3 DNA, as far as it was read: TGTGCCAGCAGCTTTGGACAGGGAACTAACTATGGC. Its protein is CASSFGQGTNYG. The complete CDR3 protein is CASSFGQGTNYGYTF. Filled out from reference TRBV7-9 and TRBJ1-2, the complete variable domain reads DTGVSQNPRHKITKRGQNVTFRCDPISEHNRLYWYRQTLGQGPEFLTYFQNEAQLEKSRLLSDRFSAERPKGSFSTLEIQRTEQGDSAMYLCASSFGQGTNYGYTFGSGTRLTVV.

This clone was detected many times. The CDR3 is cut off 3 residues early in the read; its end comes from the germline J gene. The genes are TRBV5-1 and TRBJ1-1, with D maybe TRBD1 (6 bases). The CDR3 contains 15 residues. CDR1 and CDR2 (germline): SGHRS, YFSETQ. The V gene lost 5 bases and the J gene lost 6 bases, with 20 bases spanning the gap. The covered CDR3 bases are TGCGCCAGCAGGGGGGGGGCTCAGGGAGAATCTGAA. As protein: CASRGGAQGESE. From start to end, the CDR3 is CASRGGAQGESEAFF.

As to this clone: The read ends 3 residues early relative to the CDR3; the germline J gene fills the gap. The sample contains more than one DNA sequence encoding this CDR3. The V and J genes are TRBV7-2 and TRBJ2-6, with D hard to call. The CDR3 spans 15 residues. V was trimmed by 5 bases and J by 4 bases, leaving 12 bases between them. CDR1 is SGHTA, CDR2 FQGNSA, per germline. The covered CDR3 bases are TGTGCCAGCAGCGGTATTGGCACGGGGGCCAACGTC. Translating it yields CASSGIGTGANV. The entire CDR3 protein reads CASSGIGTGANVLTF.

This clone was seen many times. The DNA read from the CDR3 is TGTGCCAGCTCACCACCAGGACAGGGAAGTTCACCC. Translation gives CASSPPGQGSSP. The full CDR3 sequence reads CASSPPGQGSSPLHF. The genes are TRBV18 and TRBJ1-6; 8 nucleotides agree with TRBD1. Sequencing ends 3 residues short of the CDR3 end; the germline J gene provides the rest. With V trimmed by 0 bases and J by 9 bases, 4 bases remained unmatched. The CDR3 contains 15 residues. CDR1 and CDR2 from the germline V gene are KGHSH and LQKENI.

This clone came up a few times. The CDR3 end lies 3 residues beyond the end of the read and is filled in from the germline J gene. The chain employs TRBV6-2 or TRBV6-3 and TRBJ1-5; 9 bases are a match to TRBD1. Germline values: CDR1 MNHEY, CDR2 SVGEGT. The CDR3 extends over 14 amino acids. With V trimmed by 1 base and J by 5 bases, 0 bases remained unmatched. Incomplete CDR3 DNA: TGTGCCAGCAGTTACTGGACAGGGGATCAGCCC. Translating gives CASSYWTGDQP. The full CDR3 sequence reads CASSYWTGDQPQHF.

This clone occurred a few times. The read gets to within 3 residues of the CDR3 end, and the germline J gene fills in the rest. This chain links TRBV7-9 with TRBJ2-1; possibly TRBD1 or TRBD2 for D (6 bases each). V lost 7 bases to trimming and J lost 9 bases, with 19 bases between them. Germline CDR1 and CDR2: SEHNR and FQNEAQ (reference sequence). This CDR3 is 14 amino acids long. The CDR3 protein is CASTQGRRESEQFF. The part of the CDR3 DNA that was read is TGTGCCAGCACCCAGGGGCGTCGGGAGTCTGAG.